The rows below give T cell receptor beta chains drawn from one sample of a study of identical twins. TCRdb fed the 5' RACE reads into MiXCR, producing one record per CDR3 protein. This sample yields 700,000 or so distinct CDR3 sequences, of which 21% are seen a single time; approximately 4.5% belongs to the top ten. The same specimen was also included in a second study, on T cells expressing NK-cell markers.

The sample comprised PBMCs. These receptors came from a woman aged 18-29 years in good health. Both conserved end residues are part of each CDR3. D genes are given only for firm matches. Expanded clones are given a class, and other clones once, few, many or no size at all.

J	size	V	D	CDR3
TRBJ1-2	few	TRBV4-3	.	CASSQVGRGYGYTF
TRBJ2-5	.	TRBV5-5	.	CASSLAEGVIQYF
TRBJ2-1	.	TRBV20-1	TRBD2	CSARAGRQPGLGYNEQFF
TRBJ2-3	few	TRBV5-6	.	CASLRGGFSTDTQYF
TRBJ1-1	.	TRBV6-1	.	CASSPRLSIATEAFF
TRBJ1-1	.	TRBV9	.	CASSAGEGFVEAFF
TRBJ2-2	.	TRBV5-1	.	CASSSAQNTGELFF
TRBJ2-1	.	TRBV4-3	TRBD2	CASSQDRASGEYNEQFF
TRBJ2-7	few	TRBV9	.	CASSAAGTYPYEQYF
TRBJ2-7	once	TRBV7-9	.	CASSLTSQGLYEQYF
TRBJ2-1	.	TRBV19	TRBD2	CASSDPLAGERGQFF
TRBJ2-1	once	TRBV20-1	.	CSARDPGGNNEQFF
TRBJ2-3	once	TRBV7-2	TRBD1	CASSPGTGIGDTQYF
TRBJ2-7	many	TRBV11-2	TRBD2	CASSPRGTSGSYEQYF